This T cell receptor beta chain was identified during a study of blood T cells in healthy people across ages (dated by TCRdb to 2015 to 2017). The study in broad terms: In model experiments, template switching captured roughly one uniquely barcoded TCR beta cDNA molecule for every two T cells. To avoid experimental bias, donors of different ages were spread randomly across the sequencing lanes. Using deep sequencing normalized with unique cDNA molecular identifiers, the study measured how TCR beta repertoire diversity changes with age. Donors were grouped into four age groups: young (average roughly 15 years), middle-aged (around 39), aged (around 60) and long-lived (approximately 78). For two donors (one aged 18 to 30 and one aged 80 or older), the study analyzed two additional independent replicas of 1 million unique cDNA reads from the same blood draw. The investigation overall reported the following: Since profiling was done on bulk unsorted PBMCs, naive and antigen-experienced compartments could not be conclusively compared. Donor CMV infection status was unknown, potentially confounding age-related changes in expanded clonotypes. Estimates of total diversity based on one million sequenced T cells were regarded as lower bounds and as underestimates. Compared with the aged group, the long-lived group had more naive CD4+ T cells, fewer expanded clones and increased TCR diversity, suggesting age selection. As age increased, observed TCR beta diversity per million T cells dropped in a roughly linear way, and a significant reduction was already evident by age 40. The percentage of naive T cells measured by flow cytometry correlated strongly with observed TCR beta diversity.

This clonotype was counted a single time. Its antigen remains undetermined. Base quality data are lacking; no much larger clone is found one base away. The protocol used for the library was 5' RACE. TCRdb shows the sequencer as Illumina HiSeq 2500. A second 7 to 11 cycle PCR used a sample-barcoded 5' primer and a J-beta primer mix. Each TCR beta cDNA molecule received a unique molecular identifier from a template-switch 5' adaptor carrying 12 random nucleotides. At least 2.5 million CDR3-containing paired-end reads were obtained from each sample. The Mint cDNA synthesis kit, primed by a TRBC-specific oligonucleotide, was used to synthesize first-strand cDNA from all RNA. After uracil-DNA glycosylase treatment, a first 18-cycle PCR used universal primers M1SS and BC2_uni_R on all cDNA. The source study handled its data this way. For normalization, 1 million high-quality reads were randomly selected from each sample, with every read carrying a distinct molecular identifier. Reads with shared molecular identifiers were discarded instead of being binned into consensus sequences. MiTCR, with a Q25 quality threshold and the strictest error-elimination algorithm, was used for CDR3 identification, clonotype clustering and error correction. A nonparametric unseen species model using Euler transformation provided a lower-bound estimate of total TCR beta diversity. TCRdb's own reprocessing of the public reads used fastp at Q25 and MiXCR and kept productive beta chains. Entries are consolidated by CDR3 protein sequence, retaining the most common genes and DNA. What appears here as the V and J calls and clone size reflects TCRdb's work, not the paper's. For this sample there are around 1.5 million distinct CDR3 sequences; almost 60% appear just once. 5% to 7% of the sample is held by the ten biggest clonotypes.

Donors were a few dozen systemically healthy Caucasian individuals from Russia aged roughly 6 to 90 years. Around 9.7 milliliters of peripheral blood were collected from each donor into EDTA-treated Vacutainer tubes. PBMCs were isolated by Ficoll-Paque density-gradient centrifugation, with at least 7 million obtained per sample. Total RNA, at least 6 micrograms per sample, was extracted from PBMCs with Trizol reagent. For every donor, an aliquot of PBMCs went through flow cytometry to measure the percentages of naive CD45RAhigh/CD27high T cells. V lost 5 bases and J lost 4 bases, and the count of bases not matched to a germline gene is 7. The germline V gene encodes CDR1 SGHTA and CDR2 FQGNSA. The CDR3, from cysteine to phenylalanine, totals 15 residues. Kept here is only the CDR3 DNA, which spans 45 bases and is read in frame from base 1.

This receptor was taken from a man younger than 35 in good health. Sequences were obtained from blood. The rearranged chain carries TRBV7-2 and TRBJ2-1; 8 central bases correspond to TRBD2. The nucleotide sequence reads TGTGCCAGCAGCCTATACGGGGGGGATTACAATGAGCAGTTCTTC. It translates to CASSLYGGDYNEQFF.